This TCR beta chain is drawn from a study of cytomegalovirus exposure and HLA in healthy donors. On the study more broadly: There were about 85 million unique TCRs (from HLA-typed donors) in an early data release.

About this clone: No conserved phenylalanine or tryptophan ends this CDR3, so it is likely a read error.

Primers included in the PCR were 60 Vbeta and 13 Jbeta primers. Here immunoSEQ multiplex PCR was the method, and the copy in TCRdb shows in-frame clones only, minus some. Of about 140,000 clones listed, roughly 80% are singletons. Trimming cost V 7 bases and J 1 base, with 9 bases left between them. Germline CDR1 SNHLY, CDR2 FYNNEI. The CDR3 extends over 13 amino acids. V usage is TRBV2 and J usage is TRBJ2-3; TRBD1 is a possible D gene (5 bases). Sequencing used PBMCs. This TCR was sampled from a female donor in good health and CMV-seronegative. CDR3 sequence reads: CASTGWGTDTQYV. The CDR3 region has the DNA TGTGCCAGCACAGGGTGGGGCACAGATACGCAGTATGTT.